Following are 13 T cell receptor beta chains from one sample sequenced in a study of cytomegalovirus exposure and HLA in healthy donors. Primers: 60 Vbeta forward and 13 Jbeta reverse. Libraries were prepared by immunoSEQ multiplex PCR; TCRdb keeps only in-frame clonotypes and omits some of them. The sample table sets out approximately 79,000 clones. The sequencing input was PBMCs. The receptor source for this set is a middle-aged man in good health and CMV-seronegative.

The gene calls are TRBV11-2 and TRBJ1-4; possible D gene TRBD1, 6 bases. The V end lost 2 bases, the J end lost 7 bases, and 14 bases lay between the germline ends. Per germline, CDR1 SGHAT and CDR2 FQNNGV. The CDR3 consists of 15 residues. CDR3 in amino acids: CASSLNSGAGEKLFF. The CDR3 region has the DNA TGTGCCAGCAGCTTAAACTCAGGGGCTGGTGAAAAACTGTTTTTT.

In regard to this clone: One end of the junction varies from germline; a read error may be responsible. J is TRBJ2-3 and V is TRBV7-7; 16 bases are a match to TRBD2. The CDR3 has 19 amino acids. Germline V gives CDR1 SSHAT, CDR2 FNYEAQ (reference sequence). CDR3 amino acids: CASSLEGLAGGTDTDTQYF. The CDR3 nucleotides are TGTGCTAGCAGCTTAGAGGGACTAGCGGGAGGGACTGACACAGATACGCAGTATTTT.

The chain is built from TRBV6-5 and TRBJ2-5; no definite D call. Germline loops: CDR1 MNHEY, CDR2 SVGAGI. Trimming left V 4 bases short and J 3 bases short, with 9 bases between. CDR3 size: 13 residues. CDR3 in amino acids: CASSSTLEETQYF. The CDR3, as DNA: TGTGCCAGCAGTTCGACTCTAGAAGAGACCCAGTACTTC.

The genes are TRBV14 and TRBJ2-7, with TRBD2 matching 7 bases. The CDR3 runs 13 residues. Germline assignment: CDR1 SGHDN and CDR2 FVKESK. V lost 3 bases to trimming and J lost 2 bases; unmatched junction nucleotides: 1. CDR3 in amino acids: CASSQGRAYEQYF. CDR3 nucleotides: TGTGCCAGCAGCCAGGGGAGGGCCTACGAGCAGTACTTC.

The chain employs TRBV6-5 and TRBJ1-2, with 7 bases lining up with TRBD1. The CDR3 is made up of 14 amino acids. Per germline, CDR1 MNHEY and CDR2 SVGAGI. Germline trimming cut 0 bases from V and 4 bases from J; bases unmatched to any gene: 2. The CDR3 DNA reads as TGTGCCAGCAGTTACTCGGGACAGAGCTATGGCTACACCTTC. Residues: CASSYSGQSYGYTF.

The chain is built from TRBV4-2 and TRBJ1-2, with TRBD1 matching 8 bases. Unmatched junction bases numbered 5, after V lost 0 bases and J lost 5 bases. CDR1 is LGHNA, CDR2 YNFKEQ, per germline. The CDR3 is 15 amino acids. The CDR3 spells CASSQDLTGGYGYTF. The CDR3 DNA is TGTGCCAGCAGCCAAGACTTAACAGGGGGATATGGCTACACCTTC.

This chain links TRBV7-9 with TRBJ2-7, with TRBD2 matching 8 bases. CDR3 length equals 13 residues. The V gene end was trimmed by 6 bases and the J gene end by 2 bases; junction bases not matched to a gene: 3. CDR1 SEHNR and CDR2 FQNEAQ come from the germline V gene (reference sequence). The chain's CDR3 is CASRTSATYEQYF. The CDR3 DNA reads TGTGCCAGCAGGACTAGCGCAACCTACGAGCAGTACTTC.

The chain carries TRBV28 and TRBJ2-3; D is uncertain. Per germline, CDR1 MDHEN and CDR2 SYDVKM. The CDR3 is 12 residues long. CDR3: CASRTATDTQYF. The CDR3 nucleotides are TGTGCGTCTCGAACTGCCACAGATACGCAGTATTTT.

V and J are TRBV12-5 and TRBJ2-1, with 8 positions matching TRBD2. From germline, CDR1 is LGHNT and CDR2 FRNRAP. This CDR3 has 13 residues. V dropped 3 bases and J dropped 6; count of bases not matched to a gene: 1. CDR3 loop: CASGLAGVNEQFF. The CDR3 coding sequence is TGTGCTAGTGGTTTAGCGGGGGTCAATGAGCAGTTCTTC.

The chain combines TRBV30 with TRBJ2-3; 10 bases are shared with TRBD2. CDR3 length equals 15 residues. With 2 bases clipped from V and 1 base from J, the junction kept 3 bases outside the gene matches. CDR1 and CDR2 (germline): GTSNPN, SVGIG (reference sequence). This CDR3 reads CAWSTLAGRTDTQYF. In DNA, the CDR3 is TGTGCCTGGAGTACACTAGCGGGGCGCACAGATACGCAGTATTTT.

The chain couples TRBV14 to TRBJ2-7, with TRBD2 as a possible D gene (5 bases). The length of the CDR3 is 15 residues. V gave up 6 bases and J gave up 0 bases, with 15 bases separating them. Germline loops: CDR1 SGHDN, CDR2 FVKESK. The CDR3 reads CASSPPRGASYEQYF. The CDR3 coding sequence is TGTGCCAGCAGTCCGCCCCGGGGAGCCTCCTACGAGCAGTACTTC.

This chain joins TRBV30 and TRBJ1-5, with TRBD1 as a possible D gene (6 bases). The CDR3 has 13 residues. Germline V CDR1 and CDR2: GTSNPN, SVGIG (reference sequence). V was cut by 5 bases and J by 6 bases, with 14 bases left in between. CDR3 DNA sequence: TGTGCCTGGTCCGGGACACTCGGTCAGCCCCAGCATTTT. Its translation: CAWSGTLGQPQHF.

The J gene is TRBJ1-1, the V gene TRBV7-6; 9 positions match TRBD1. The CDR3 consists of 14 residues. Losses at the gene ends were 8 bases for V and 0 bases for J; bases not matched to a gene: 4. Germline V gene sequence: CDR1 SGHVS, CDR2 FNYEAQ. In DNA, the CDR3 is TGTGCCAGCGGGACAGGGTCCGTGAACACTGAAGCTTTCTTT. It specifies CASGTGSVNTEAFF.